This section outlines one T cell receptor beta chain sequence together with its context. The antigen it binds to is not known. No base quality information exists; no much larger clone differs at one position. Genomic DNA was isolated using the Qiagen DNeasy kit from unsorted PBMCs as well as from negatively selected CD4+ and CD8+ fractions. TCR beta CDR3 regions were subjected to amplification by immunoSEQ multiplex PCR with primers that anneal to V and J segments. Amplification bias was minimized using a synthetic immune receptor repertoire, and residual bias was removed computationally after sequencing. From the authors' description of their analysis: Custom Python scripts were used to quantify repertoire diversity as the Shannon entropy index. Unsorted, CD4+ and CD8+ repertoires were analyzed separately, except for combined analyses in which CD4+ and CD8+ sequences were merged in silico. Clonal expansion was defined as a frequency increase of at least 2-fold after treatment compared with C1D1, and clones undetected at baseline were assigned a pseudocount of 0.5. Singleton clones were defined as clones with 0 or 1 copy at C1D1, and non-singleton clones were defined as clones with 2 or more copies. Clones expanded in unsorted samples were annotated as CD4+, CD8+ or unknown by matching protein sequences in sorted samples from the same patient. Diversity changes from C1D1 to C4D1 were tested in paired samples using Wilcoxon tests. Imported from immuneACCESS, the table was reduced by TCRdb to in-frame sequences with V and J called. These copies leave out some clones; in studies compared against another copy, an unresolved V gene accounts for under half, and the cause of the remainder is not known. Clonal size and the V and J genes are those of that table, whereas D and trimming came from the DNA. This sample gives more than 45,000 clones in total; around two thirds of them show up just once. The ten largest make up roughly 16% of the sample.

This sample is drawn from a study of PD-1 blockade in classical Hodgkin lymphoma (dated by TCRdb to 2020 to 2022). Study-level background: Nivolumab dosing was 3 mg/kg intravenously every 2 weeks, continuing until either disease progression or unacceptable toxicity. The study used TCR beta sequencing and CyTOF to define a peripheral blood immune signature of response to PD-1 blockade in classical Hodgkin lymphoma. Points the paper makes about the study in general: Lower diversity was observed in patients in whom nivolumab was started less than 1 year after ASCT, and these patients were excluded from later analyses so that confounding by immune reconstitution would be avoided. The study was restricted to a single clinical trial cohort, and the causes of repertoire differences, possibly disease activity or prior therapy, were left undefined. CD4+ but not CD8+ TCR diversity rose significantly by C4D1 (p=0.0027 vs p=0.16), most apparent in complete responders (p=0.02). Baseline TCR diversity was reported to be lower in newly diagnosed patients than in healthy donors and to be lower still in relapsed/refractory patients. Among trial patients, those achieving complete response had baseline diversity similar to that of newly diagnosed patients, while diversity was significantly lower in partial responders and progressors.

V ends up 7 bases short and J 4 bases short, with an unmatched junction base count of 6. CDR1 is given as MNHNS and CDR2 as SASEGT, both from the germline V gene. Taken from cysteine to phenylalanine, the CDR3 has 15 residues. Only the CDR3 portion is preserved as DNA: 45 bases, with reading frame beginning at the first base. The meaning of the sample's time point label: cycle 2 day 1 (C2D1) of nivolumab. Relapse after autologous stem cell transplantation had occurred in all trial patients, and cohorts A, B and C were distinguished by prior brentuximab vedotin exposure. The trial cohort comprised 60 or so patients with relapsed/refractory classical Hodgkin lymphoma whose best overall responses were complete response, partial response or progressive disease. Single-agent nivolumab was administered to trial patients in the multi-cohort phase II CheckMate 205 trial. An independent review committee assessed best overall response by applying the 2007 International Working Group response criteria. PBMCs from the trial were collected at three points: immediately before nivolumab initiation (C1D1), and during therapy at cycle 2 day 1 and cycle 4 day 1. Peripheral blood was collected in 8 mL Vacutainer Cell Preparation Tubes, from which PBMCs were isolated by centrifugation and then cryopreserved.

The chain is made from TRBV6-1 and TRBJ1-6; 8 bases in between match TRBD1. This material consisted of peripheral blood mononuclear cells (PBMCs), taken before the second cycle of nivolumab. This clonotype was obtained from a human donor with classical Hodgkin lymphoma. The sequence in DNA is TGTGCCAGCACCCCCGACAGGGGATATAATTCACCCCTCCACTTT. This encodes CASTPDRGYNSPLHF.